This T cell receptor beta chain was identified in a study of blood T cell repertoires in COVID-19. Study background: The United States, Italy and Spain provided the acute and convalescent COVID-19 samples. T cells, B-cell-depleted T cells, or PBMCs supplied cDNA or gDNA.

The germline CDR1 and CDR2 sequences are SGHVS and FQNEAQ. The CDR3 extends over 16 amino acids. V was pared by 2 bases and J by 7 bases, with 6 bases of the junction left unmatched. Original handling: Amplifying reference gene primers gave estimates of nucleated cell counts. Sequenced by immunoSEQ multiplex PCR; TCRdb stores in-frame clones only, minus some. That table is the source of V, J and clone size, and D and trimming were worked out from the DNA. The data hold about 120,000 clones, with 82% observed a single time. The TCR originated in a man between 65 and 85 years old with active or convalescent COVID-19. Sequencing input: peripheral blood. The V call is TRBV7-8, the J call TRBJ1-6; 9 nucleotides align to TRBD1. CDR3 amino acids: CASSLSVGQGNSPLHF. In DNA form, the CDR3 reads TGTGCCAGCAGCTTATCCGTTGGACAGGGGAATTCACCCCTCCACTTT. The full variable domain, rest sourced from reference TRBV7-8 and TRBJ1-6, is GAGVSQSPRYKVAKRGQDVALRCDPISGHVSLFWYQQALGQGPEFLTYFQNEAQLDKSGLPSDRFFAERPEGSVSTLKIQRTQQEDSAVYLCASSLSVGQGNSPLHFGNGTRLTVT.